The following is a TCR beta chain sequence with its context. In its sample, this clone was seen once. Its cognate antigen has yet to be identified. Nothing much larger sits one base from this clone, and base qualities are not available. This sample is drawn from a study of cytomegalovirus exposure and HLA in healthy donors (dated 2017 in TCRdb). In the study overall: The roughly 650 repertoires of the first cohort and the roughly 110 validation repertoires were produced on the same platform, according to a later analysis. The study was designed to test whether signatures of past pathogen exposure could be identified by cataloging public T cell receptors. To predict cytomegalovirus infection status, the study brought together high-throughput TCR immunosequencing, statistical association of individual TCRs with disease status, and machine learning. Besides the first cohort of about 730 subjects, a separate validation cohort made up of roughly 130 different subjects was used.

From the cysteine through the phenylalanine, the CDR3 covers 12 amino acids. The retained sequence is limited to the CDR3, 36 bases, with the frame set at the first base. Between the V and J ends, shortened by 7 bases and 1 base respectively, the junction contains 7 bases. CDR1 and CDR2 were assigned from the germline V gene as MGHDK and SYGVNS. Overall results and qualifications from the work: Cytomegalovirus status was reported to be diagnosed by the classifier with high specificity and sensitivity in both the original and validation cohorts. A few of the identified cytomegalovirus-associated TCR beta chains were confirmed in vitro to be specific for cytomegalovirus antigens. A total of some 180 TCR beta chains were listed by the study as associated with cytomegalovirus. A later analysis lacked HLA typing for the validation cohort, so it scored co-occurrence in that cohort across all 110 or so repertoires. Most TCR sequences were observed very rarely across donors, whereas some public TCRs were present in many individuals. Of the cluster scores, roughly 95% were above 0 in a later analysis, which found that TCRs clustered in the first cohort also tended to co-occur in the 120 validation repertoires. The authors suggested that the approach could potentially be extended to other disease states and immunological phenotypes.

The library relied on the immunoSEQ multiplex PCR assay. In the original analysis: A statistical classification framework was built for diagnosing cytomegalovirus status from the catalog of TCR beta chain sequences. TCRdb provides this immuneACCESS table in a form limited to in-frame rearrangements. Some clones are lacking; in checked studies, under half of them reflect an unresolved V gene, and why the rest are absent is not known. V and J calls and clone size are given by that table; D and trimming were obtained from the DNA. For this sample there are hundreds of thousands of clones; less than 95% appear just once. The ten largest clones represent 2.5% to 3.5% of the sample. Donors formed part of the validation cohort, which comprised some 120 subjects and was distinct from the first cohort of 666 subjects.

The receptor's source is a woman in her 30s in good health and CMV-seronegative. The rearranged chain carries TRBV25-1 and TRBJ1-2, with the identity of the D gene unclear. Source material: PBMCs. In nucleotides, the sequence is TGTGCCAGCATGGGGATTAACTATGGCTACACCTTC. This translates into CASMGINYGYTF.